This T cell receptor (beta chain) was captured in a study of T cell changes during pregnancy in multiple sclerosis. Repertoires were generated with immunoSEQ multiplex PCR, while TCRdb's copy carries only in-frame clones and drops some. The table includes roughly 38,000 clones, roughly 89% detected once. In germline, CDR1 is MDHEN, CDR2 SYDVKM. V was shortened by 1 base and J by 10 bases, with 13 bases between the two germline ends. The CDR3 spans 13 residues. The sequencing here drew on CD4+ T cells from peripheral blood mononuclear cells, taken in the second trimester of pregnancy. The chain joins TRBV28 to TRBJ1-2, with D uncertain. This sequence was found in a female donor in good health, enrolled as a control in a pregnancy study. CDR3 DNA sequence: TGTGCCAGCAGTTTATCGGTAGCGATGGACTACACCTTC. This encodes CASSLSVAMDYTF.